This T cell receptor (beta chain) was sequenced during a study of cytomegalovirus exposure and HLA in healthy donors. The PCR employed 60 Vbeta primers together with 13 Jbeta primers. TCRdb's copy holds only in-frame clones and misses some; the assay was immunoSEQ multiplex PCR. Of about 140,000 clones in the sample, 70% to 90% were seen once. With respect to this clone: Its specificity is unknown.

Germline V lookup: CDR1 LNHDA, CDR2 SQIVND (reference sequence). Trimming took off 2 bases at V and 1 base at J, with 11 bases between the two ends. The CDR3 runs 15 residues. General observations from the study: An assumption of roughly uniform sequencing depth across donors underlay the presence/absence analyses.

This receptor was identified in a woman in her thirties or forties in good health and CMV-seropositive. The gene calls are TRBV19 and TRBJ1-1; tentatively, D is TRBD1 (6 bases). Sequencing was done on a sample of PBMCs. CDR3 sequence: CASSIRGTTNTEAFF. The DNA of the CDR3 is TGTGCCAGTAGTATAAGGGGGACAACGAACACTGAAGCTTTCTTT. Full variable domain (remainder filled in from reference TRBV19 and TRBJ1-1): DGGITQSPKYLFRKEGQNVTLSCEQNLNHDAMYWYRQDPGQGLRLIYYSQIVNDFQKGDIAEGYSVSREKKESFPLTVTSAQKNPTAFYLCASSIRGTTNTEAFFGQGTRLTVV.